Each of the 27 T cell receptor beta chains below was sequenced from the same sample in a study of early T cells in non-severe SARS-CoV-2 infection (dated by TCRdb to the early 2020s). The method was 5' RACE. TCRdb names NextSeq 500 as the instrument used. Clones were called with MiXCR by TCRdb after fastp trimmed the public reads at Q25, and only in-frame beta chains were retained. Each CDR3 protein gets just one entry, which takes the most common genes and DNA from the rows behind it. The sample yields 45,000 to 65,000 distinct CDR3 sequences; approximately 12% were counted once. The ten largest clones capture about 2.5% of the sample. The sample was whole blood, taken at baseline. The receptors here all came from an adult who was a healthcare worker with PCR-confirmed SARS-CoV-2 infection or an uninfected control (not recorded which).

The chain recombines TRBV11-2 with TRBJ2-1, with 10 bases that match TRBD2. The CDR3 covers 15 residues. Germline V gene data show CDR1 as SGHAT and CDR2 as FQNNGV. The junction had 6 bases not matched to a gene; V was cut back by 5 bases and J by 5 bases. The CDR3 DNA reads as TGTGCCAGCAGCGCGGGACTAGCGTCCCACAATGAGCAGTTCTTC. This encodes CASSAGLASHNEQFF.

In its sample, this clonotype ranks as medium-sized (0.01 to 0.1%). The chain has TRBV6-5 and TRBJ2-1; the D call may be TRBD1 or TRBD2 (5 bases each). CDR3 length: 13 residues. Germline CDR1 reads MNHEY; CDR2 reads SVGAGI. Trimming left V 5 bases short and J 8 bases short, with 13 bases between. CDR3 coding DNA: TGTGCCAGCAGTGCCCCGGGGCGCGATGAGCAGTTCTTC. As protein: CASSAPGRDEQFF.

This clonotype has a handful of counts. The V call is TRBV20-1, the J call TRBJ2-3; D ambiguous. Trimming took 0 bases from V and 2 from J, leaving 12 bases between them. The CDR3 covers 15 residues. Germline CDR1 reads DFQATT; CDR2 reads SNEGSKA (reference sequence). The CDR3 bases are TGCAGTGCTAGAGATCAGCAGCTAATCACAGATACGCAGTATTTT. It codes for CSARDQQLITDTQYF.

The chain combines TRBV28 with TRBJ2-2; a weak D match, TRBD2 (5 bases). CDR3 length: 11 amino acids. Germline lookup yields CDR1 MDHEN and CDR2 SYDVKM. V shed 7 bases and J shed 8 bases, with 8 bases lying between them. Here the CDR3 reads CASTRGGELFF. DNA of the CDR3: TGTGCCAGCACGCGCGGGGGGGAGCTGTTTTTT.

The CDR3 here is CASSSPEEAFF. CDR3 bases: TGTGCCAGCAGCTCGCCGGAGGAAGCTTTCTTT. The chain uses TRBV7-2 and TRBJ1-1; D is ambiguous. V gave up 4 bases and J gave up 8 bases, with 8 bases separating them. Germline V gene data show CDR1 as SGHTA and CDR2 as FQGNSA. This CDR3 contains 11 residues.

This chain joins TRBV7-9 and TRBJ2-3; D might be TRBD1 (6 bases). The CDR3 runs 15 residues. CDR1 is SEHNR and CDR2 is FQNEAQ in the germline V gene (reference sequence). V was pared by 3 bases and J by 2 bases, with 12 bases between. CDR3 bases: TGTGCCAGCAGCTTTAAACAGGGATTCACAGATACGCAGTATTTT. This codes for CASSFKQGFTDTQYF. Together with reference TRBV7-9 and TRBJ2-3, the CDR3 gives the full variable domain: DTGVSQNPRHKITKRGQNVTFRCDPISEHNRLYWYRQTLGQGPEFLTYFQNEAQLEKSRLLSDRFSAERPKGSFSTLEIQRTEQGDSAMYLCASSFKQGFTDTQYFGPGTRLTVL.

The CDR3 nucleotides read TGTGCCAGCAGCTTCCTACAGGGCGGTCCTGGGGCCAACGTCCTGACTTTC. Translated: CASSFLQGGPGANVLTF. This chain joins TRBV7-8 and TRBJ2-6; TRBD1 might be the D (6 bases). Trimming shortened V by 3 bases and J by 2 bases, and 14 bases separated the two germline ends. The germline V gene has CDR1 SGHVS and CDR2 FQNEAQ. The CDR3 consists of 17 residues.

In this sample, this clonotype turned up many times. The J gene is TRBJ2-7, the V gene TRBV29-1, with 9 positions matching TRBD1. The CDR3 has 14 residues. Germline values: CDR1 SQVTM, CDR2 ANQGSEA. J lost 4 bases, V lost 4 bases, and 8 bases had no gene match. The CDR3 nucleotides read TGCAGCGTTGTGAAGGTACAGGGGGCTTACGAGCAGTACTTC. It encodes CSVVKVQGAYEQYF.

The sample holds many counts of this clonotype. The chain couples TRBV28 to TRBJ2-3; no firm D call. V was pared by 8 bases and J by 7 bases, with 10 bases between. CDR3 length: 11 residues. Germline V CDR1 and CDR2: MDHEN, SYDVKM. CDR3 in amino acids: CASGYVNTQYF. The CDR3 coding sequence is TGTGCCAGCGGCTACGTAAATACGCAGTATTTT.

This clonotype showed up many times. The chain combines TRBV5-4 with TRBJ2-7; D call uncertain. Per germline, CDR1 SGHNT and CDR2 YYREEE (reference sequence). The CDR3 totals 13 residues. The V gene lost 1 base and the J gene lost 1 base, with 6 bases spanning the gap. The CDR3 DNA reads TGTGCCAGCAGCTTGCCCAGATCCTACGAGCAGTACTTC. It encodes CASSLPRSYEQYF.

This chain links TRBV7-2 with TRBJ2-7; 7 bases are a match to TRBD1. This CDR3 is 15 amino acids long. With V trimmed by 5 bases and J by 3 bases, 10 bases remained unmatched. Germline V gene data show CDR1 as SGHTA and CDR2 as FQGNSA. CDR3: CASSRTFGTDYEQYF. In DNA, the CDR3 is TGTGCCAGCAGCCGCACGTTCGGGACAGACTACGAGCAGTACTTC.

This clonotype was seen repeatedly, ten times or more. The chain joins TRBV18 to TRBJ1-1; D is unclear. The CDR3 is 11 residues long. The ends were cut back, 6 bases at V and 8 bases at J, with 10 bases in the middle. Germline CDR1 KGHSH, CDR2 LQKENI. The CDR3 DNA is TGTGCCAGCTCCGGGATGGGGGAAGCTTTCTTT. Amino acids: CASSGMGEAFF. Drawing the rest from reference TRBV18 and TRBJ1-1, the complete variable domain is NAGVMQNPRHLVRRRGQEARLRCSPMKGHSHVYWYRQLPEEGLKFMVYLQKENIIDESGMPKERFSAEFPKEGPSILRIQQVVRGDSAAYFCASSGMGEAFFGQGTRLTVV.

The chain links TRBV18 to TRBJ2-2, with unresolved D. Trimming shortened V by 0 bases and J by 6 bases, and 8 bases separated the two germline ends. The CDR3 totals 14 residues. CDR1 is KGHSH and CDR2 is LQKENI in the germline V gene. CDR3 sequence reads: CASSPPIHAGELFF. CDR3 nucleotides: TGTGCCAGCTCACCACCGATACATGCCGGGGAGCTGTTTTTT.

The rearrangement joins TRBV6-5 to TRBJ2-7, with a possible D match to TRBD1 (6 bases). The V gene lost 6 bases and the J gene lost 0 bases, with 15 bases spanning the gap. The CDR3 has 15 residues. Germline loops: CDR1 MNHEY, CDR2 SVGAGI. CDR3 DNA sequence: TGTGCCAGCAGAAAAAGGTGGGACACCTCCTACGAGCAGTACTTC. Residues: CASRKRWDTSYEQYF.

This clonotype was counted many times. V usage is TRBV27 and J usage is TRBJ2-1, with TRBD2 identical over 10 bases. The length of the CDR3 is 16 residues. J lost 7 bases, V lost 4 bases, and 10 bases had no gene match. Germline CDR1 and CDR2: MNHEY and SMNVEV (reference sequence). The CDR3 nucleotides read TGTGCCAGCAGTTCGGGCCCGGGACTAGCGTGGAATGAGCAGTTCTTC. Translated, it gives CASSSGPGLAWNEQFF.

This clonotype has a single count. V is TRBV6-6 and J is TRBJ2-2; 11 bases map to TRBD2. The CDR3 spans 16 residues. V was clipped by 4 bases and J by 7 bases; unmatched bases: 8. Germline CDR1 MNHNY, CDR2 SVGAGI (reference sequence). Here the CDR3 DNA reads TGTGCCAGCAGTTTAGCGGGAGGGCTGAAAAGCGGGGAGCTGTTTTTT. Translated: CASSLAGGLKSGELFF.

This clonotype was counted between two and nine times. This chain joins TRBV20-1 and TRBJ2-1; D ambiguous. The germline V gene encodes CDR1 DFQATT and CDR2 SNEGSKA (reference sequence). The CDR3 has 16 amino acids. Trimming took off 3 bases at V and 8 bases at J, with 23 bases between the two ends. For the CDR3, the DNA is TGCAGTGCTAGGGCCGCATGGTCGGAATCCGACCATGAGCAGTTCTTC. Protein sequence: CSARAAWSESDHEQFF.

This chain uses TRBV12-3 or TRBV12-4 with TRBJ1-1; 7 bases line up with TRBD1. The J segment lost 4 bases and the V segment lost 5 bases, leaving 10 bases of the junction unmatched. This CDR3 has 15 amino acids. The CDR3 reads CASSPRQGIPTEAFF. CDR3 nucleotide sequence: TGTGCCAGCAGTCCCCGACAGGGAATTCCCACTGAAGCTTTCTTT.

This clonotype has more than one count but fewer than ten. This sequence joins TRBV4-1 and TRBJ1-2; D not resolved. The CDR3 is 13 residues long. Germline values: CDR1 MGHRA, CDR2 YSYEKL. V was cut by 0 bases and J by 2 bases, with 4 bases left in between. The DNA for the CDR3 is TGCGCCAGCAGCCAAGATTCAAACTATGGCTACACCTTC. Encoded protein: CASSQDSNYGYTF.

For the CDR3, the DNA is TGTGCCACCAGTGACCTGCCGGGACAGGGGGCGGGAGAGACCCAGTACTTC. Its translation: CATSDLPGQGAGETQYF. The chain couples TRBV24-1 to TRBJ2-5, with 12 bases aligning to TRBD1. From germline, CDR1 is KGHDR and CDR2 SFDVKD. V trimming: 4 bases; J trimming: 4 bases; junction bases outside the gene matches: 9. The CDR3 length is 17 residues.

This clonotype was seen a handful of times. This sequence joins TRBV5-4 and TRBJ2-1; 13 positions match TRBD2. Germline trimming cut 4 bases from V and 3 bases from J; bases unmatched to any gene: 10. Germline V lookup: CDR1 SGHNT, CDR2 YYREEE (reference sequence). The CDR3 contains 18 residues. The CDR3 DNA reads TGTGCCAGCAGCGGCCGGCGGACTAGCGGGAGAAGCTACAATGAGCAGTTCTTC. This codes for CASSGRRTSGRSYNEQFF.

The chain joins TRBV28 to TRBJ2-1; 13 bases fit TRBD2. This CDR3 is 15 amino acids long. V lost 6 bases to trimming and J lost 6 bases; unmatched junction nucleotides: 5. Germline CDR1 MDHEN, CDR2 SYDVKM. The CDR3 region has the DNA TGTGCCAGCAGGCCCCGGACTAGCGGGAGCAATGAGCAGTTCTTC. Amino acids: CASRPRTSGSNEQFF.

This clonotype was seen many times. V and J are TRBV7-2 and TRBJ2-1; 10 nucleotides line up with TRBD1. This CDR3 is built from 14 residues. V trimming: 7 bases; J trimming: 8 bases; junction bases outside the gene matches: 8. The V gene's germline CDR1 is SGHTA and CDR2 FQGNSA. CDR3 sequence (DNA): TGTGCCAGCATCCGGGACAGGGGCGAGGATGAGCAGTTCTTC. Translating gives CASIRDRGEDEQFF.

The chain recombines TRBV19 with TRBJ1-5; possibly TRBD1 for D (6 bases). Germline lookup yields CDR1 LNHDA and CDR2 SQIVND (reference sequence). V lost 8 bases and J 6 bases, leaving 14 bases between the germline ends. The CDR3 covers 13 residues. CDR3 sequence (DNA): TGTGCCAGTGGGGCAGGGGAAGGTCAGCCCCAGCATTTT. Amino acid sequence: CASGAGEGQPQHF. Combining the CDR3 with reference TRBV19 and TRBJ1-5 gives the whole variable domain DGGITQSPKYLFRKEGQNVTLSCEQNLNHDAMYWYRQDPGQGLRLIYYSQIVNDFQKGDIAEGYSVSREKKESFPLTVTSAQKNPTAFYLCASGAGEGQPQHFGDGTRLSIL.

The sample holds many counts of this clonotype. The V and J genes are TRBV6-2 or TRBV6-3 and TRBJ2-6; no definite D call. CDR1 MNHEY and CDR2 SVGEGT come from the germline V gene. The ends were cut back, 2 bases at V and 0 bases at J, with 2 bases in the middle. The CDR3 runs to 14 residues. The CDR3 DNA is TGTGCCAGCAGTTACAACTCTGGGGCCAACGTCCTGACTTTC. It translates to CASSYNSGANVLTF.

This clonotype was found many times. The chain couples TRBV7-2 to TRBJ2-3, with 9 bases lining up with TRBD2. The germline V gene encodes CDR1 SGHTA and CDR2 FQGNSA. The CDR3 length is 16 residues. V was clipped by 5 bases and J by 3 bases; unmatched bases: 9. This CDR3 reads CASSAQGTSPTDTQYF. CDR3 in DNA: TGTGCCAGCAGCGCCCAAGGGACTAGCCCTACAGATACGCAGTATTTT.

V gene TRBV7-2 combines with J gene TRBJ2-7; D perhaps matches TRBD1 (6 bases). V was trimmed by 1 base and J by 4 bases, leaving 8 bases between them. This CDR3 is 13 amino acids long. Germline V gene sequence: CDR1 SGHTA, CDR2 FQGNSA. CDR3 loop: CASSLGRGYEQYF. For the CDR3, the DNA is TGTGCCAGCAGCTTAGGCAGGGGTTACGAGCAGTACTTC.